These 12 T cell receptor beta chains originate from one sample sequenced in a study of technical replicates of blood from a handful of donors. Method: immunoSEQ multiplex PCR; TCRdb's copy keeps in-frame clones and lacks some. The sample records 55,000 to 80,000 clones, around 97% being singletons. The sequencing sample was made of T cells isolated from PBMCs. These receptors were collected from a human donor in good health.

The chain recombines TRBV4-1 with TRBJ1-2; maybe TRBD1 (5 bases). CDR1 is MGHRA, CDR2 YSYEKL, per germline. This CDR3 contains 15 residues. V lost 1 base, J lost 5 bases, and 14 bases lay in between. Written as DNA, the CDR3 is TGCGCCAGCAGCCAAGCCGCGACCGGGGGTTATGGCTACACCTTC. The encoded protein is CASSQAATGGYGYTF.

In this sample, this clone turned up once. CDR3 DNA: TGTGCCAGCAGTCCCGGGACTGCCTATAATTCACCCCTCCACTTT. This encodes CASSPGTAYNSPLHF. The chain has TRBV2 and TRBJ1-6, with TRBD1 as a possible D gene (5 bases). The V end lost 5 bases, the J end lost 2 bases, and 10 bases lay between the germline ends. Germline assignment: CDR1 SNHLY and CDR2 FYNNEI. This CDR3 spans 15 amino acids.

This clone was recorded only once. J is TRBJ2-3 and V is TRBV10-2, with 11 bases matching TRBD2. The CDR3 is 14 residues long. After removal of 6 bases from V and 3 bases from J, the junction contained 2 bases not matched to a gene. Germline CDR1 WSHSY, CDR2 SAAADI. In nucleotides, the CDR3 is TGCGCCAGCAGGACTAGCGGGATAACAGATACGCAGTATTTT. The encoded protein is CASRTSGITDTQYF.

Written as DNA, the CDR3 is TGTGCCAGCCGAATCCGACAGGGGGTCTACGAGCAGTACTTC. Protein product: CASRIRQGVYEQYF. The V call is TRBV5-6, the J call TRBJ2-7, with TRBD1 identical over 9 bases. V shed 7 bases, J shed 3 bases, and the junction held 8 bases outside the gene matches. Germline CDR1 is SGHDT and CDR2 is YYEEEE. This CDR3 spans 14 amino acids.

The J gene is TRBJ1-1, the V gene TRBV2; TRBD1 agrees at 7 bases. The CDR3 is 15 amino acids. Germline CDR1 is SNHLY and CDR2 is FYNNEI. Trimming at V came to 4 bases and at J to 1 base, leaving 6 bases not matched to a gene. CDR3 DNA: TGTGCCAGCAGTGGGAGACAGGGAGCGAACACTGAAGCTTTCTTT. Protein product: CASSGRQGANTEAFF.

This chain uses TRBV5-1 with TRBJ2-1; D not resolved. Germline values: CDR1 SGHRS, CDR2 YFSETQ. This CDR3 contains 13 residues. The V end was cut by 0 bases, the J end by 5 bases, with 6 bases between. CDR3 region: CASSLGHNNEQFF. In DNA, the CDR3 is TGCGCCAGCAGCTTGGGACATAACAATGAGCAGTTCTTC.

The chain's CDR3 is CASSLTDSNEKLFF. In DNA form, the CDR3 reads TGTGCCAGCAGTCTGACCGACAGCAATGAAAAACTGTTTTTT. The chain joins TRBV6-1 to TRBJ1-4; possible D gene TRBD1, 5 bases. V lost 5 bases and J lost 5, with 12 bases in between. The germline V gene has CDR1 MNHNS and CDR2 SASEGT. The CDR3 extends over 14 amino acids.

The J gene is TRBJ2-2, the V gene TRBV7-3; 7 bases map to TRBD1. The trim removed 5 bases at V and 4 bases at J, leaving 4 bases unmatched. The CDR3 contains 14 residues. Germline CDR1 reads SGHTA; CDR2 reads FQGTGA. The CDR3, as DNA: TGTGCCAGCAGCCCGGGACAGCCCACCGGGGAGCTGTTTTTT. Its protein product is CASSPGQPTGELFF.

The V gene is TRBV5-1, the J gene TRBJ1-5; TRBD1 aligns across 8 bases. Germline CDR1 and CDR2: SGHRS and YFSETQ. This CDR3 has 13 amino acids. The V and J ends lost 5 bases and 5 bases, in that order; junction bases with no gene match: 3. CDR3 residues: CASSATGDQPQHF. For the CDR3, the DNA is TGCGCCAGCAGTGCGACAGGGGATCAGCCCCAGCATTTT.

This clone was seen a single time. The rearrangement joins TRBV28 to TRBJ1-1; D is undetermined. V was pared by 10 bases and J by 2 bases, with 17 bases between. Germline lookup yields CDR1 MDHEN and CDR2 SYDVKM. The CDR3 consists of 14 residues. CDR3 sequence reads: CATFLPILNTEAFF. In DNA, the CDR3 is TGTGCCACCTTTCTACCTATCCTTAACACTGAAGCTTTCTTT.

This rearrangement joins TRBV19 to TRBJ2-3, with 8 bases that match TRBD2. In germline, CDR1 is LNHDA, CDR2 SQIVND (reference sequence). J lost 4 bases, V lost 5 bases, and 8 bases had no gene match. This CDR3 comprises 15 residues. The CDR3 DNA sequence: TGTGCCAGTAGTTTCCGAGCGGGAGCAGCAGATACGCAGTATTTT. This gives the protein CASSFRAGAADTQYF.

This CDR3 reads CASSLSNRVGNTIYF. The CDR3 DNA reads as TGTGCCAGCAGTTTATCGAACCGGGTTGGAAACACCATATATTTT. The chain carries TRBV27 and TRBJ1-3; D unresolved. This CDR3 is built from 15 residues. Germline loops: CDR1 MNHEY, CDR2 SMNVEV (reference sequence). Trimming took 0 bases from V and 3 from J, leaving 9 bases between them.